These 20 T cell receptor beta chains came from one sample sequenced in a study of T cell changes during pregnancy in multiple sclerosis. The protocol was immunoSEQ multiplex PCR, while the TCRdb copy is restricted to in-frame clones and leaves out a portion. The sample lists around 50,000 clones; 80% to 90% were seen once. The source was CD8+ T cells from peripheral blood mononuclear cells, collected in the second trimester of pregnancy. The receptors were sampled from a female donor with multiple sclerosis, enrolled in a pregnancy study.

The V and J genes are TRBV7-3 and TRBJ2-2; 9 nucleotides match TRBD1. CDR3 length equals 17 residues. The V segment lost 0 bases and the J segment 4 bases; nucleotides outside the gene matches: 6. The germline gives CDR1 SGHTA, CDR2 FQGTGA. The CDR3 region is CASSLTSNRGRTGELFF. CDR3 coding DNA: TGTGCCAGCAGCTTAACGTCAAACAGGGGGCGCACCGGGGAGCTGTTTTTT.

The CDR3 nucleotides read TGTGCCAGCAGTGTCATAGCGGGGTCACAAGAGACCCAGTACTTC. As protein: CASSVIAGSQETQYF. The chain couples TRBV6-1 to TRBJ2-5; 8 bases map to TRBD2. The V gene's germline CDR1 is MNHNS and CDR2 SASEGT. The CDR3 is 15 residues long. After removal of 4 bases from V and 2 bases from J, the junction contained 6 bases not matched to a gene.

V is TRBV10-2 and J is TRBJ2-2; 7 nucleotides agree with TRBD1. V was pared by 6 bases and J by 1 base, with 5 bases of the junction left unmatched. Germline assignment: CDR1 WSHSY and CDR2 SAAADI. This CDR3 contains 15 residues. The CDR3 DNA sequence: TGCGCCAGCAGGCCAGGGGGAAGGAACACCGGGGAGCTGTTTTTT. Translation gives CASRPGGRNTGELFF.

The rearrangement uses TRBV4-1 and TRBJ2-5, with D perhaps TRBD2 (6 bases). V dropped 1 base and J dropped 2 bases, with 14 bases sitting between them. The CDR3 consists of 16 residues. The germline V gene encodes CDR1 MGHRA and CDR2 YSYEKL. The CDR3 DNA follows: TGCGCCAGCAGCCAAGTTTTGGGGGGAGGTCAAGAGACCCAGTACTTC. This codes for CASSQVLGGGQETQYF.

The chain recombines TRBV7-9 with TRBJ2-1; D gene uncertain. The CDR3 spans 14 residues. V was pared by 5 bases and J by 1 base, with 9 bases between. The germline V gene encodes CDR1 SEHNR and CDR2 FQNEAQ (reference sequence). The CDR3 DNA sequence: TGTGCCAGCAGCAACCCTATATCCTACAATGAGCAGTTCTTC. It codes for CASSNPISYNEQFF. Filled out from reference TRBV7-9 and TRBJ2-1, the complete variable domain reads DTGVSQNPRHKITKRGQNVTFRCDPISEHNRLYWYRQTLGQGPEFLTYFQNEAQLEKSRLLSDRFSAERPKGSFSTLEIQRTEQGDSAMYLCASSNPISYNEQFFGPGTRLTVL.

V is TRBV6-1 and J is TRBJ2-1, with 8 bases that match TRBD1. Trimming at V came to 3 bases and at J to 6 bases, leaving 4 bases not matched to a gene. This CDR3 is built from 14 residues. Germline lookup yields CDR1 MNHNS and CDR2 SASEGT. The CDR3 nucleotides are TGTGCCAGCAGTGACGGACAGGGCCCCAATGAGCAGTTCTTC. Translation gives CASSDGQGPNEQFF.

The genes are TRBV27 and TRBJ1-1, with 8 bases aligning to TRBD1. CDR3 length equals 15 residues. CDR1 and CDR2 from the germline V gene are MNHEY and SMNVEV (reference sequence). The V gene end was trimmed by 6 bases and the J gene end by 7 bases; junction bases not matched to a gene: 13. The CDR3: CASRQTGTGKGEAFF. The CDR3, as DNA: TGTGCCAGCAGACAAACCGGGACAGGAAAAGGTGAAGCTTTCTTT.

CDR3 nucleotides: TGTGCCAGCAGCTTGTTATATACCGGGGAGCTGTTTTTT. Its translation is CASSLLYTGELFF. The chain has TRBV5-6 and TRBJ2-2; D is ambiguous. The CDR3 length is 13 residues. V lost 1 base and J 5 bases, leaving 6 bases between the germline ends. Germline-derived CDR1 and CDR2 are SGHDT and YYEEEE.

This clone has just a few counts. The chain carries TRBV4-2 and TRBJ1-1; a weak D match, TRBD1 (5 bases). CDR3 length: 15 amino acids. Germline V gene sequence: CDR1 LGHNA, CDR2 YNFKEQ. Trimming stripped 1 base from V and 5 bases from J, with 14 bases between. CDR3 amino acids: CASSQGDSPPTEAFF. The CDR3 nucleotides are TGTGCCAGCAGCCAAGGGGACTCCCCTCCGACTGAAGCTTTCTTT.

The chain recombines TRBV6-5 with TRBJ1-2; 7 nucleotides match TRBD1. CDR1 is MNHEY and CDR2 is SVGAGI in the germline V gene. The CDR3 is made up of 12 amino acids. The V gene end was trimmed by 6 bases and the J gene end by 9 bases; junction bases not matched to a gene: 7. For the CDR3, the DNA is TGTGCCAGCAGATCCACAGGGGCTCGCTACACCTTC. This gives the protein CASRSTGARYTF.

This clone is a singleton in its sample. The J gene is TRBJ1-1, the V gene TRBV7-9; TRBD1 agrees at 8 bases. J lost 3 bases, V lost 5 bases, and 8 bases had no gene match. The CDR3 is 15 amino acids. CDR1 is SEHNR, CDR2 FQNEAQ, per germline (reference sequence). The chain's CDR3 is CASSPPTGGDTEAFF. For the CDR3, the DNA is TGTGCCAGCAGCCCACCTACAGGGGGGGACACTGAAGCTTTCTTT.

V and J are TRBV5-6 and TRBJ1-4, with TRBD1 matching over 9 bases. CDR1 SGHDT and CDR2 YYEEEE come from the germline V gene. CDR3 length equals 16 residues. The J segment lost 3 bases and the V segment lost 4 bases, leaving 7 bases of the junction unmatched. CDR3 amino acids: CASSLGQGIANEKLFF. The CDR3 region has the DNA TGTGCCAGCAGCCTCGGACAGGGGATTGCTAATGAAAAACTGTTTTTT.

V gene TRBV11-2 combines with J gene TRBJ2-7, with a weak D call TRBD1 (6 bases). Trimming took off 4 bases at V and 3 bases at J, with 10 bases between the two ends. The CDR3 is 13 residues long. Germline CDR1 reads SGHAT; CDR2 reads FQNNGV. This chain's CDR3 is CASSSDRLYEQYF. DNA for the CDR3: TGTGCCAGCAGCTCCGACAGGCTCTACGAGCAGTACTTC.

The chain employs TRBV4-2 and TRBJ2-7; D unresolved. V lost 1 base and J lost 5, with 3 bases in between. Per the germline V gene, CDR1 is LGHNA and CDR2 is YNFKEQ. There are 11 residues in the CDR3. CDR3 protein: CASSQGNEQYF. CDR3 DNA sequence: TGTGCCAGCAGCCAAGGTAACGAGCAGTACTTC.

J is TRBJ2-5 and V is TRBV7-3; D possibly corresponds to TRBD2 (7 bases). Germline assignment: CDR1 SGHTA and CDR2 FQGTGA. The CDR3 totals 15 residues. Trimming cost V 4 bases and J 4 bases, with 16 bases left between them. The CDR3 loop is CASSSRGGLGETQYF. The CDR3 bases are TGTGCCAGCAGCTCGAGGGGGGGGCTAGGAGAGACCCAGTACTTC.

The chain carries TRBV7-2 and TRBJ2-7, with 8 bases that match TRBD2. V lost 1 base, J lost 0 bases, and 2 bases stayed unmatched. The CDR3 is 15 amino acids. Germline V gives CDR1 SGHTA, CDR2 FQGNSA. The CDR3 loop is CASSLVSGSSYEQYF. The CDR3 bases are TGTGCCAGCAGCTTAGTAAGCGGGAGCTCCTACGAGCAGTACTTC.

The chain carries TRBV5-8 and TRBJ1-5; 7 bases line up with TRBD1. The CDR3 is 17 residues long. Trimming cost V 0 bases and J 8 bases; bases outside gene matches: 14. Germline V gene sequence: CDR1 SGHTS, CDR2 YDEGEE. CDR3 sequence (DNA): TGTGCCAGCAGCTTGGGGGATCGAGGGGGCCGTTGGGAGCCCCAGCATTTT. Protein: CASSLGDRGGRWEPQHF. The variable domain in full, with the rest retrieved from reference TRBV5-8 and TRBJ1-5, is EAGVTQSPTHLIKTRGQQATLRCSPISGHTSVYWYQQALGLGLQFLLWYDEGEERNRGNFPPRFSGRQFPNYSSELNVNALELEDSALYLCASSLGDRGGRWEPQHFGDGTRLSIL.

The chain combines TRBV2 with TRBJ1-5; D is unclear. The CDR3 loop spans 13 amino acids. CDR1 and CDR2 (germline): SNHLY, FYNNEI. Trimming left V 5 bases short and J 0 bases short, with 5 bases between. The chain's CDR3 is CASSSYSNQPQHF. As DNA, the CDR3 is TGTGCCAGCAGTTCTTATAGCAATCAGCCCCAGCATTTT.

The chain has TRBV6-9 and TRBJ2-7; D gene uncertain. Per the germline V gene, CDR1 is MNHGY and CDR2 is SVAAGI. Trimming pared 3 bases from V and 1 base from J, leaving 7 bases between. This CDR3 spans 13 amino acids. The CDR3 region is CASSYSGSYEQYF. The CDR3 region has the DNA TGTGCCAGCAGTTACTCGGGTTCCTACGAGCAGTACTTC.

This chain uses TRBV28 with TRBJ1-2, with D possibly being TRBD1 (5 bases). This CDR3 is built from 13 residues. Germline CDR1 reads MDHEN; CDR2 reads SYDVKM. Trimming shortened V by 5 bases and J by 8 bases, and 15 bases separated the two germline ends. CDR3 sequence reads: CASSRPGKGGYTF. CDR3 nucleotide sequence: TGTGCCAGCAGTCGTCCAGGGAAAGGAGGCTACACCTTC.